Sequencing of this T cell receptor (beta chain) was carried out in a study of CD8 T cells in ankylosing spondylitis. The study's findings and limits: Certain motif variants had earlier appeared in reactive arthritis synovial fluid and blood. What appeared characteristic of ankylosing spondylitis blood was a TCR beta motif of 7 or 8 highly homologous variants.

Quantitative barcoded 5'-RACE was used to prepare TCR beta libraries. TCRdb reprocessed the 5' RACE reads with MiXCR, giving one entry per CDR3 protein. The sample includes about 300,000 distinct CDR3 sequences, 9.5% to 13% of them seen just once. This clonotype was detected many times. The antigen is undetermined. This receptor was identified in a female donor with ankylosing spondylitis or in good health (not recorded which). Sequences were obtained from blood, either unsorted or a sorted T cell fraction (not recorded which).

CDR3 in DNA: TGTGCCAGCAGCCAACAGGGGGCGCGTTCACCCCTCCACTTT. As protein: CASSQQGARSPLHF. This chain joins TRBV7-2 and TRBJ1-6, with 9 bases fitting TRBD1. CDR1 is SGHTA and CDR2 is FQGNSA in the germline V gene. The CDR3 sequence is 14 residues long. The V gene end was trimmed by 5 bases and the J gene end by 9 bases; junction bases not matched to a gene: 5.